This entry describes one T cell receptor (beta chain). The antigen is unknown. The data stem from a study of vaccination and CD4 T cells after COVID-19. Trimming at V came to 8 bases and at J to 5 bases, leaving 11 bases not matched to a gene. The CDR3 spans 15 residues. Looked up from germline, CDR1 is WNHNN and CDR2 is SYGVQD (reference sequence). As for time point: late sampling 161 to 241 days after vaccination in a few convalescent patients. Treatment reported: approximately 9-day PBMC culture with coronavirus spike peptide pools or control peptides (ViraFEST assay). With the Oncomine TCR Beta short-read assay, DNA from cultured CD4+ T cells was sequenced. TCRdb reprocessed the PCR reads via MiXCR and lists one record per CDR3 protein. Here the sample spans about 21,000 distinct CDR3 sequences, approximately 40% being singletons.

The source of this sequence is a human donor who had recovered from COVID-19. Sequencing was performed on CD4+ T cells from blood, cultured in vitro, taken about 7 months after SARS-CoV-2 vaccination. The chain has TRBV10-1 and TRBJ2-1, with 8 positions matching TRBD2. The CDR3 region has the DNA TGCGCCAGCGCACCGGTGAGCGGGAGACACAATGAGCAGTTCTTC. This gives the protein CASAPVSGRHNEQFF.